The entry that follows covers one T cell receptor (beta chain) sequence. Some clones are missing from TCRdb's copy, which holds only in-frame ones; the method was immunoSEQ multiplex PCR. Of about 80,000 clones listed, roughly 91% are singletons. These data are taken from a study of OX40 agonist ivuxolimab in advanced cancers. Germline CDR1 reads SNHLY; CDR2 reads FYNNEI. After removal of 5 bases from V and 3 bases from J, the junction contained 6 bases not matched to a gene. The CDR3 sequence is 14 residues long. Source: CD4+ or CD8+ T cells sorted from blood, taken in a trial of the OX40 agonist ivuxolimab. J is TRBJ2-5 and V is TRBV2, with 7 bases matching TRBD1. This clonotype originated in an adult with an advanced solid tumor such as melanoma, head and neck, liver or kidney cancer. The chain's CDR3 is CASSLTGTKETQYF. DNA for the CDR3: TGTGCCAGCAGTCTGACAGGGACGAAAGAGACCCAGTACTTC.